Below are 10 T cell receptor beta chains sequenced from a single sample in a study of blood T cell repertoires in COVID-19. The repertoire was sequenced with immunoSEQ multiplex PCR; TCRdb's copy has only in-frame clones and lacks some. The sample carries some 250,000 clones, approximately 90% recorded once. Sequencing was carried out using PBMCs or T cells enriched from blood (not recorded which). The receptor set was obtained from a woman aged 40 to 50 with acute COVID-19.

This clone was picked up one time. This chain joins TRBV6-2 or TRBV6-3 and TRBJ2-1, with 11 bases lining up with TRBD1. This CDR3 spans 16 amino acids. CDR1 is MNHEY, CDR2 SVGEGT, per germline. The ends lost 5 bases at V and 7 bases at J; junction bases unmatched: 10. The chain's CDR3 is CASSSHPGTGGNEQFF. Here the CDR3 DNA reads TGTGCCAGCAGTAGCCACCCCGGGACAGGGGGGAATGAGCAGTTCTTC.

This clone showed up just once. Written as DNA, the CDR3 is TGTGCCAACCGGGACAGCGTATCATCTGAAGCTTTCTTT. Residues: CANRDSVSSEAFF. V gene TRBV27 combines with J gene TRBJ1-1; 7 nucleotides agree with TRBD1. The CDR3 is made up of 13 amino acids. V shed 10 bases, J shed 6 bases, and the junction held 11 bases outside the gene matches. Germline CDR1 reads MNHEY; CDR2 reads SMNVEV (reference sequence).

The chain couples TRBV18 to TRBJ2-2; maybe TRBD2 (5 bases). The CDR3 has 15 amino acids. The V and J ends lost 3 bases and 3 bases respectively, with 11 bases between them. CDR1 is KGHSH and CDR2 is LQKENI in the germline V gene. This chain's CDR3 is CASSPDSRHTGELFF. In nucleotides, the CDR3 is TGTGCCAGCTCACCGGACTCTCGACACACCGGGGAGCTGTTTTTT.

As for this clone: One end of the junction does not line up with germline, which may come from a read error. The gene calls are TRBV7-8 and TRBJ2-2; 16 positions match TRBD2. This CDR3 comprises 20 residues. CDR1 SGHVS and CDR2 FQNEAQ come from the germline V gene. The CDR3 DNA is TGTGCCAGCAGGATGGGGAAACGACTTGGGACTAGCGGGAGGGCCGGAGAGCTGTTTTTT. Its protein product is CASRMGKRLGTSGRAGELFF.

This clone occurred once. The CDR3 DNA reads TGCGCCAGCAGCCAAGGACAGGGGTGGGGTGAAAAACTGTTTTTT. This gives the protein CASSQGQGWGEKLFF. V is TRBV4-3 and J is TRBJ1-4; TRBD1 aligns across 8 bases. The CDR3 length is 15 residues. The V segment lost 1 base and the J segment 7 bases; nucleotides outside the gene matches: 5. The germline V gene encodes CDR1 LGHNA and CDR2 YSLEER.

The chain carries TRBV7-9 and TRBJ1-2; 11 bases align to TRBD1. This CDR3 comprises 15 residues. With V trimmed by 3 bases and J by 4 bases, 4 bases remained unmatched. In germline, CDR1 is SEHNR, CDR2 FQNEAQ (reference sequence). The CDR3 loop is CASSFRDRGSYGYTF. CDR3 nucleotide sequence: TGTGCCAGCAGCTTCCGGGACAGGGGGTCCTATGGCTACACCTTC.

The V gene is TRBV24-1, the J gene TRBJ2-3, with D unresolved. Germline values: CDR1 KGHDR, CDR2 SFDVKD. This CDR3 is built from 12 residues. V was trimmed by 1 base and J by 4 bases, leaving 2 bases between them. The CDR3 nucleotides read TGTGCCACCAGTGATTTCGCAGATACGCAGTATTTT. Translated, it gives CATSDFADTQYF.

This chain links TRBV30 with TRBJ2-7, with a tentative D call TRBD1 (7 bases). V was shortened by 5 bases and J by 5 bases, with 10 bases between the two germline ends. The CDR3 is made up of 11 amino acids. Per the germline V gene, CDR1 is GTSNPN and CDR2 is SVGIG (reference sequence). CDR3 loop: CAWGGTDEQYF. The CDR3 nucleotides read TGTGCCTGGGGGGGGACAGACGAGCAGTACTTC.

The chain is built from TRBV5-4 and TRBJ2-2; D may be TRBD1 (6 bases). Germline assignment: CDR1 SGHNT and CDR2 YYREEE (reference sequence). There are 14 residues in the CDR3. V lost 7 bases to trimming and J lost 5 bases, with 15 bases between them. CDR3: CASGFRGATGELFF. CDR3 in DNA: TGTGCCAGCGGGTTCAGGGGAGCGACCGGGGAGCTGTTTTTT.

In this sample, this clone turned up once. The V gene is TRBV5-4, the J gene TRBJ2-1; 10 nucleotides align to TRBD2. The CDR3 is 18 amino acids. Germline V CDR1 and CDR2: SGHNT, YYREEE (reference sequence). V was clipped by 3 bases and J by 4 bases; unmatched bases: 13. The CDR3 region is CASSSLLRSGGGYNEQFF. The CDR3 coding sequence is TGTGCCAGCAGCTCGCTCTTAAGAAGCGGGGGGGGTTACAATGAGCAGTTCTTC.